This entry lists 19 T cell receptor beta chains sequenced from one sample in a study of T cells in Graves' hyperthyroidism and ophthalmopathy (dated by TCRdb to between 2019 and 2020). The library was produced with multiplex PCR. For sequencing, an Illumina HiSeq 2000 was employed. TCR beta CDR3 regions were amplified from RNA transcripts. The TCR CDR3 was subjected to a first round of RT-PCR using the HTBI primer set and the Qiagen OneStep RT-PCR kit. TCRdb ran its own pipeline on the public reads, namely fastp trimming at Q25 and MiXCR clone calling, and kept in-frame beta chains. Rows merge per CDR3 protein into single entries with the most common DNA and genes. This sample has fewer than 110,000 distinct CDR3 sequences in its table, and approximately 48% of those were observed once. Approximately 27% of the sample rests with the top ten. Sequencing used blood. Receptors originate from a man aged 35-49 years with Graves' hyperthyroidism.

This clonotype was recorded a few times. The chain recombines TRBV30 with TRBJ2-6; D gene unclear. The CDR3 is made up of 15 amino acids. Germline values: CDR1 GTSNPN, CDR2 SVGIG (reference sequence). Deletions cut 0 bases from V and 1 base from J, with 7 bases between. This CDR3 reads CAWSVRTSGANVLTF. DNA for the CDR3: TGTGCCTGGAGTGTCAGGACGTCTGGGGCCAACGTCCTGACTTTC.

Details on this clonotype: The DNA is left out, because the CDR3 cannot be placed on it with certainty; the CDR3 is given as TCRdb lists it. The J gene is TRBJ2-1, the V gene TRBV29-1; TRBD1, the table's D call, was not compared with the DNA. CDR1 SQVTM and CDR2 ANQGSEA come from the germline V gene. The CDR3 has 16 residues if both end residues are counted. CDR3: CSLFLCQLAQGVEQFF.

The CDR3 DNA reads as TGCGCCAGCAGCTGGGGGACAGGGGTCACCGGGGAGCTGTTTTTT. It yields the protein CASSWGTGVTGELFF. This rearrangement joins TRBV5-1 to TRBJ2-2, with 10 bases matching TRBD1. Unmatched junction bases numbered 3, after V lost 3 bases and J lost 4 bases. The CDR3 runs to 15 residues. Germline-derived CDR1 and CDR2 are SGHRS and YFSETQ.

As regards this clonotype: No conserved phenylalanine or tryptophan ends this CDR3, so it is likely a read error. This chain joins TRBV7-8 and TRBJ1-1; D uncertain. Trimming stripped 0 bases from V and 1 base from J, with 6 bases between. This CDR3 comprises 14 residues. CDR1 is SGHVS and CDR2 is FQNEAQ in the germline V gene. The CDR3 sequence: CASSLAGRNTEAFL. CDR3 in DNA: TGTGCCAGCAGCTTAGCTGGACGGAACACTGAAGCTTTCTTG.

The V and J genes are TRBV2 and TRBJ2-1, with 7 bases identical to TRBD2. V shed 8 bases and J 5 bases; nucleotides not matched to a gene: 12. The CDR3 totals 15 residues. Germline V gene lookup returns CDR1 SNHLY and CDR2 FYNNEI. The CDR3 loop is CASGGSLARDNEQFF. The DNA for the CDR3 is TGTGCCAGCGGAGGATCACTAGCGAGGGACAATGAGCAGTTCTTC.

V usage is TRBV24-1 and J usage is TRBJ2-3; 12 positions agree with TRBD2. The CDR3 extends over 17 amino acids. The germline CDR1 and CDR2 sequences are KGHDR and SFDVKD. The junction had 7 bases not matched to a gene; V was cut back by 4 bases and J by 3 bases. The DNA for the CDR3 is TGTGCCACCAGTGACCCAAAGACTAGCGGGAGTACAGATACGCAGTATTTT. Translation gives CATSDPKTSGSTDTQYF.

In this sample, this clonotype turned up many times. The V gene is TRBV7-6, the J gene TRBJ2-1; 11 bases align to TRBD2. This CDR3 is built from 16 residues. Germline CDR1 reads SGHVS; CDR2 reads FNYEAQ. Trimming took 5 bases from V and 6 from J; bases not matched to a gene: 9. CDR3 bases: TGTGCCAGCAGCATCGATATAGCGGGGGGGCGCAATGAGCAGTTCTTC. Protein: CASSIDIAGGRNEQFF. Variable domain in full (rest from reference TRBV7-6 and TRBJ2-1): GAGVSQSPRYKVTKRGQDVALRCDPISGHVSLYWYRQALGQGPEFLTYFNYEAQQDKSGLPNDRFSAERPEGSISTLTIQRTEQRDSAMYRCASSIDIAGGRNEQFFGPGTRLTVL.

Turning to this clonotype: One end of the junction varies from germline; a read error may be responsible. As DNA, the CDR3 is TGTGCCTGCAGTTACCCCCCGACTTCATCCCTCCACTTT. Residues: CACSYPPTSSLHF. The gene calls are TRBV6-2 or TRBV6-3 and TRBJ1-6, with D uncertain. This CDR3 is 13 amino acids long. Germline loops: CDR1 MNHEY, CDR2 SVGEGT.

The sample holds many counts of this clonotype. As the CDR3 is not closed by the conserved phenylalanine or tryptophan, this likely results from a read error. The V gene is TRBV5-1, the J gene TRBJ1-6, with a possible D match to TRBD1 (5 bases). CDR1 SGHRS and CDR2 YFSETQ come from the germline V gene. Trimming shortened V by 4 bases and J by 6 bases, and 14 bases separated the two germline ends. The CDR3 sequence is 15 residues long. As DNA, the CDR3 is TGCGCCAGCAGCACCCTATCCGGGGCTAATTCACCCCTCCACCTT. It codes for CASSTLSGANSPLHL.

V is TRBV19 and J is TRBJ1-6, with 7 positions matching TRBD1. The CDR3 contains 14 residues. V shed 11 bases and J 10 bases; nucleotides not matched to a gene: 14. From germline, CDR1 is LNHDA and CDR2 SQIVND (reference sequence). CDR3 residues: CAWGAGGPGSPLHF. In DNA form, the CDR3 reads TGTGCCTGGGGGGCAGGGGGACCGGGGTCACCCCTCCACTTT.

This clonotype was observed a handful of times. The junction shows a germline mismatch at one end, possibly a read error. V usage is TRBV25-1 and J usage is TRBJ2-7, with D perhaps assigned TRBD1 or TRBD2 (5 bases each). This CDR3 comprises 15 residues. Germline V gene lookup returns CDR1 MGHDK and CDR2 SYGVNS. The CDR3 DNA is TGTGCCAGCAGTGCCCGGGACGCCCTATCCTGCGAGCAATACTTC. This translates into CASSARDALSCEQYF.

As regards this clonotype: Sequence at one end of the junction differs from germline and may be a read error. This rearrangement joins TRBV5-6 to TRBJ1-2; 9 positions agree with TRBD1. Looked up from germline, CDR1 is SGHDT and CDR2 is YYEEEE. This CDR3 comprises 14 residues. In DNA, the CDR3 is TGTGCCAGCAGACGTGCCGGGACAGGGTATGGCGACACCTTC. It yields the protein CASRRAGTGYGDTF.

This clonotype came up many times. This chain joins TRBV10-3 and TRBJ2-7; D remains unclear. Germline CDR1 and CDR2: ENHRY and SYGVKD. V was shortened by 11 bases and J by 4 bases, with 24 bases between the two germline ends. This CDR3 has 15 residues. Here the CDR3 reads CASCSNPLLRYEQYF. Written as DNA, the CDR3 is TGTGCCTCTTGCTCTAATCCTCTTCTTCGGTACGAGCAGTACTTC.

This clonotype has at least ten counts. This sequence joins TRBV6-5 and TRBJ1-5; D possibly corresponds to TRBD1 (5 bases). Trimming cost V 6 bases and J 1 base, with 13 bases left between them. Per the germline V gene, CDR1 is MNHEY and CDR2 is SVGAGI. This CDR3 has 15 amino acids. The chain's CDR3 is CASSRLGGSNQPQHF. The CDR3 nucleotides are TGTGCCAGCAGCCGCCTGGGGGGGAGCAATCAGCCCCAGCATTTT.

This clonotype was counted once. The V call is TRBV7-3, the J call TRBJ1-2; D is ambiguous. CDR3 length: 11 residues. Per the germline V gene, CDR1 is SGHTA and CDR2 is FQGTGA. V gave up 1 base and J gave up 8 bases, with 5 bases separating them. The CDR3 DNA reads TGTGCCAGCAGCTTAAACGGGGGCTACACCTTC. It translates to CASSLNGGYTF. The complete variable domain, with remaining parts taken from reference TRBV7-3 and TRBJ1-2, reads GAGVSQTPSNKVTEKGKYVELRCDPISGHTALYWYRQSLGQGPEFLIYFQGTGAADDSGLPNDRFFAVRPEGSVSTLKIQRTERGDSAVYLCASSLNGGYTFGSGTRLTVV.

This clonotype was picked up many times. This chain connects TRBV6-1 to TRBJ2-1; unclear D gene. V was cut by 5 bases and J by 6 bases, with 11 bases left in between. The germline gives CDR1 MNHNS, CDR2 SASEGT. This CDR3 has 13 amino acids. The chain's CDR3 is CASSKGRSNEQFF. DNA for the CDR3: TGTGCCAGCAGTAAAGGCCGGAGCAATGAGCAGTTCTTC.

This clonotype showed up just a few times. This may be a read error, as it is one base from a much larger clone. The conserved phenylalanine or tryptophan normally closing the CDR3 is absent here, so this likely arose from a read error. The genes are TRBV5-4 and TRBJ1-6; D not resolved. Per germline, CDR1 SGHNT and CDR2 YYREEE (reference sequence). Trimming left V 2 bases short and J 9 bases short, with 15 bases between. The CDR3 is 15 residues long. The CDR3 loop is CASSFEASFGSPLHS. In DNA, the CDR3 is TGTGCCAGCAGCTTTGAAGCATCTTTTGGTTCACCCCTCCACTCT.

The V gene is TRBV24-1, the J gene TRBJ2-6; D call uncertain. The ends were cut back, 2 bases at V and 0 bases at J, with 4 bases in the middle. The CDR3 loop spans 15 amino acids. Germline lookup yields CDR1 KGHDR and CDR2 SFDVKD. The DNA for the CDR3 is TGTGCCACCAGTGATTGGGGCTCTGGGGCCAACGTCCTGACTTTC. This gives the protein CATSDWGSGANVLTF.

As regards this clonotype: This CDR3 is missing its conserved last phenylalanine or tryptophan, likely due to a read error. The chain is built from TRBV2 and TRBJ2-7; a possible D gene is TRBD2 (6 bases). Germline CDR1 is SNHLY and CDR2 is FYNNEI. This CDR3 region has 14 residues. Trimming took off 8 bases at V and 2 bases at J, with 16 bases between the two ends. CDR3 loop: CASSPLAATYEQYL. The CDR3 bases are TGTGCCAGCTCACCACTAGCAGCTACCTACGAGCAGTACCTC.